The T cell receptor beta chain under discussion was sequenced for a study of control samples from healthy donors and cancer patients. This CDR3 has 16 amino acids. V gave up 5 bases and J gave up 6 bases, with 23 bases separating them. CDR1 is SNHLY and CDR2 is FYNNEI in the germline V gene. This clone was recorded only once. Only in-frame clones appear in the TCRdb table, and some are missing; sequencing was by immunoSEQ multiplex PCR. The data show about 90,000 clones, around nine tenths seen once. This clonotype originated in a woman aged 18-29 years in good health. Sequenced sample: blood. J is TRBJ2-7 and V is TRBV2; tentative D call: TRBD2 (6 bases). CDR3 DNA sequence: TGTGCCAGCAGTTACGGTGAGGGCAGCCGGGGGACCGAGCAGTACTTC. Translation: CASSYGEGSRGTEQYF.